The present entry profiles one TCR beta chain with its context. MiXCR, applied by TCRdb to the 5' RACE reads, yields one record per CDR3 protein. The repertoire consists of 5,800 or so distinct CDR3 sequences, with roughly 29% occurring once and the leading ten covering around 6.7%. Material: memory CD4+ T cells sorted from a lymph node. Documented subset: memory CD4+ T cells, CD4+CD45RO+CD25-. The receptor's source is a female donor with breast cancer.

The CDR3 is CASSLYRTGENGYTF. CDR3 DNA: TGTGCCAGCAGTTTATACCGGACTGGGGAGAATGGCTACACCTTC. V gene TRBV12-3 or TRBV12-4 combines with J gene TRBJ1-2; no definite D call. Trimming took 2 bases from V and 6 from J, leaving 16 bases between them. This CDR3 spans 15 amino acids.